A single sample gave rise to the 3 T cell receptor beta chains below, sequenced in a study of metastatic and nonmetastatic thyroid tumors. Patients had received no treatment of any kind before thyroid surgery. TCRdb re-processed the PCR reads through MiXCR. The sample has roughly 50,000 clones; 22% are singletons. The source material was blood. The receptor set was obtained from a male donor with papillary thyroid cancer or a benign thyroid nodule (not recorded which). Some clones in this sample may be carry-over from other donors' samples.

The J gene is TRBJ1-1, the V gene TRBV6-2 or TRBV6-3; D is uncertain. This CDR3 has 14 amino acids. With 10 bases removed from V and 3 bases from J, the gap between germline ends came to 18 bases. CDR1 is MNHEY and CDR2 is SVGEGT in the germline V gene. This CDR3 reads CANIKDGMDTEAFF. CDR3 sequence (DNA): TGTGCCAACATAAAAGACGGGATGGACACTGAAGCTTTCTTT.

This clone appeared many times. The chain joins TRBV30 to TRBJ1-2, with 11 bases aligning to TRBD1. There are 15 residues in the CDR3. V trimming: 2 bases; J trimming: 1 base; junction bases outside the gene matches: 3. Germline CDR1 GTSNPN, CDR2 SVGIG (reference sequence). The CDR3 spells CAWSKGQGVNYGYTF. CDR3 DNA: TGTGCCTGGAGTAAGGGACAGGGGGTTAACTATGGCTACACCTTC.

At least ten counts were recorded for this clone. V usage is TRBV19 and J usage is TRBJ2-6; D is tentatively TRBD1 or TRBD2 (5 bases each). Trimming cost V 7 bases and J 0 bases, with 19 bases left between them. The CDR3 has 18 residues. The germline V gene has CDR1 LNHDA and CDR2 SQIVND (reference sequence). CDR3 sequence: CASTPSGTVSSGANVLTF. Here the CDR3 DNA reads TGTGCCAGTACCCCGTCCGGGACGGTGAGCTCTGGGGCCAACGTCCTGACTTTC.